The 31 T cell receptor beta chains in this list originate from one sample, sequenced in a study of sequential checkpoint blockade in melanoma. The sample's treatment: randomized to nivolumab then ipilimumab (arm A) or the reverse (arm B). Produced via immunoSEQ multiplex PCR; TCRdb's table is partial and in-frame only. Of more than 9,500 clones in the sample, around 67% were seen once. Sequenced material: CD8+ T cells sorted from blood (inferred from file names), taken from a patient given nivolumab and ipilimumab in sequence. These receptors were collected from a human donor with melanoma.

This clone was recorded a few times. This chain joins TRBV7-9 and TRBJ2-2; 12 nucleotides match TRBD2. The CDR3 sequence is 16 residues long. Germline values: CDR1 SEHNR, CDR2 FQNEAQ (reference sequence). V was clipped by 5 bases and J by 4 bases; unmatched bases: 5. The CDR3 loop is CASSPPGLAGTGELFF. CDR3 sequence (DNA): TGTGCCAGCAGCCCCCCGGGACTAGCGGGCACCGGGGAGCTGTTTTTT.

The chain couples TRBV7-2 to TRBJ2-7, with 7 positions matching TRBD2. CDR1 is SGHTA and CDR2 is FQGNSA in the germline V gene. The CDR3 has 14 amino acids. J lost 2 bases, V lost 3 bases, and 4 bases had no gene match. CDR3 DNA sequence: TGTGCCAGCAGCTTCTCTAGCGGCACCTACGAGCAGTACTTC. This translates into CASSFSSGTYEQYF.

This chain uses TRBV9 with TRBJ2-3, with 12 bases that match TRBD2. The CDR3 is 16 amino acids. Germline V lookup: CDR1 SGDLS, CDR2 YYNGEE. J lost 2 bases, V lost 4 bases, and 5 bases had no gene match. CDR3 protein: CASSPLAGGITDTQYF. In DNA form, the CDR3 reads TGTGCCAGCAGCCCACTAGCGGGGGGTATCACAGATACGCAGTATTTT.

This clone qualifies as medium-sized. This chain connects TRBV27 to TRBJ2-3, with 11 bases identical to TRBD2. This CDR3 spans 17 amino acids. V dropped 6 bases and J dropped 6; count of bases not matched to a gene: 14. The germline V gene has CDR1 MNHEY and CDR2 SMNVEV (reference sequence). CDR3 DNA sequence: TGTGCCAGCAGCTATGGTAGCGGGGGGGTAAGCATGGATACGCAGTATTTT. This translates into CASSYGSGGVSMDTQYF.

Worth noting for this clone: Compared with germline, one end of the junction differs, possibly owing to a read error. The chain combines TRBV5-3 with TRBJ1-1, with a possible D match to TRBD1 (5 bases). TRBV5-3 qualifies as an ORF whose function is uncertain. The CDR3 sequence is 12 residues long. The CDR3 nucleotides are TGTGCCAGCAGCTTAGGGGTAACTGAAGCTTTCTTT. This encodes CASSLGVTEAFF.

The CDR3 loop is CASSLIAGATDTQYF. The CDR3 region has the DNA TGTGCCAGCAGCCTGATAGCGGGAGCCACAGATACGCAGTATTTT. The genes are TRBV5-6 and TRBJ2-3, with 9 bases fitting TRBD2. This CDR3 comprises 15 residues. The ends lost 4 bases at V and 2 bases at J; junction bases unmatched: 5. Germline V gene lookup returns CDR1 SGHDT and CDR2 YYEEEE.

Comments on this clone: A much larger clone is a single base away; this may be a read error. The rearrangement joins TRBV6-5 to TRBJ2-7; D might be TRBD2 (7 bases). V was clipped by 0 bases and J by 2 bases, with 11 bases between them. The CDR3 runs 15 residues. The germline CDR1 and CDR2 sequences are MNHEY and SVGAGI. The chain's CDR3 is CASSYSGGATYEQYF. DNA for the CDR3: TGTGCCAGCAGTTACTCTGGGGGGGCGACCTACGAGCAGTACTTC.

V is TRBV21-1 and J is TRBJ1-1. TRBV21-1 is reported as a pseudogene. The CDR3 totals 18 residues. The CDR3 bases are TGTGCCAGCAGCAAAGGGGGGGAGGGTTGTGTTCGTAGCACTGAAGCTTTCTTT. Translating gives CASSKGGEGCVRSTEAFF.

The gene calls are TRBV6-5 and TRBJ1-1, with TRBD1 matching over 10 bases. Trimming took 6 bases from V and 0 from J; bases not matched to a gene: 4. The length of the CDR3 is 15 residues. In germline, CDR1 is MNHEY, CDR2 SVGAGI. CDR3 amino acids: CASSLGTGVNTEAFF. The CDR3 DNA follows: TGTGCCAGCAGCCTCGGGACAGGGGTGAACACTGAAGCTTTCTTT.

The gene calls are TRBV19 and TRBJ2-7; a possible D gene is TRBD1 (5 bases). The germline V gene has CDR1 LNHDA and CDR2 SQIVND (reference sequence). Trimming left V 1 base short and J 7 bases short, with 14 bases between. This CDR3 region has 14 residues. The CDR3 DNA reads TGTGCCAGTAGTATAGGGAGACAGCTGGGGGAGCAGTACTTC. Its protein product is CASSIGRQLGEQYF. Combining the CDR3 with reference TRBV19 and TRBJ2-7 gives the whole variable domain DGGITQSPKYLFRKEGQNVTLSCEQNLNHDAMYWYRQDPGQGLRLIYYSQIVNDFQKGDIAEGYSVSREKKESFPLTVTSAQKNPTAFYLCASSIGRQLGEQYFGPGTRLTVT.

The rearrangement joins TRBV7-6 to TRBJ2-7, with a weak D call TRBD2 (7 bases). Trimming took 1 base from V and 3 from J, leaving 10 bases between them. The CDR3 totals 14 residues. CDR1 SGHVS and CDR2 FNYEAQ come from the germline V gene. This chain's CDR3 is CASSLGGGYYEQYF. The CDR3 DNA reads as TGTGCCAGCAGCTTAGGGGGGGGCTACTACGAGCAGTACTTC.

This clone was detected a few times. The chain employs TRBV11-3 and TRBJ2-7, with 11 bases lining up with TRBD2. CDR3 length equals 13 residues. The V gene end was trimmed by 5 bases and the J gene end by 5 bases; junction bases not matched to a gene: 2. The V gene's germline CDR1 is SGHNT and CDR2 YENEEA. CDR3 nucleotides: TGTGCCAGCAGCCTGGGACTAGCGGACGAGCAGTACTTC. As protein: CASSLGLADEQYF.

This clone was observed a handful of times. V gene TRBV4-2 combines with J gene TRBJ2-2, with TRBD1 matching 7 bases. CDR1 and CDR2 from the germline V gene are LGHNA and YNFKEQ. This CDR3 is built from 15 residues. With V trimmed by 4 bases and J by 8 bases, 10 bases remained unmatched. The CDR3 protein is CASSLSIAGGGELFF. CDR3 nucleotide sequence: TGTGCCAGCAGCCTATCTATAGCAGGGGGAGGGGAGCTGTTTTTT.

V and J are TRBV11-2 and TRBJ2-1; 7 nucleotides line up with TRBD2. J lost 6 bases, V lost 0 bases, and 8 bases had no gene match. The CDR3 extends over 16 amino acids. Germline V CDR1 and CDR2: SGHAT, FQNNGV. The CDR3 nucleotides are TGTGCCAGCAGCTTAGAGGCTAGCGGAATTATCAATGAGCAGTTCTTC. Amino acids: CASSLEASGIINEQFF.

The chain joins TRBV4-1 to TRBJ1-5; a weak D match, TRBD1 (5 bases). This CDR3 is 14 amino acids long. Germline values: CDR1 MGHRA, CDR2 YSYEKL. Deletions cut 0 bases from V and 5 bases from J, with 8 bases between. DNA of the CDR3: TGCGCCAGCAGCCAAGAGGGGGGGGATCAGCCCCAGCATTTT. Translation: CASSQEGGDQPQHF.

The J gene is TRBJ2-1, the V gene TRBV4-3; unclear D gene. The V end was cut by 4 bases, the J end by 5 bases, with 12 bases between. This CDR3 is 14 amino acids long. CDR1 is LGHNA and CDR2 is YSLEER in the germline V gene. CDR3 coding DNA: TGCGCCAGCAGCCCGTTAAGTACTCACAATGAGCAGTTCTTC. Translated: CASSPLSTHNEQFF.

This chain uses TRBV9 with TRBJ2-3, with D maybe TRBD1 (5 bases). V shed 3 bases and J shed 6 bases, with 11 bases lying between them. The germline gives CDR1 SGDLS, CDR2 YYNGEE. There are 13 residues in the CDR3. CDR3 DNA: TGTGCCAGCAGCGCCCTTAAGGGGGATACGCAGTATTTT. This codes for CASSALKGDTQYF. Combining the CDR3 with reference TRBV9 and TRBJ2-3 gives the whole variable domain DSGVTQTPKHLITATGQRVTLRCSPRSGDLSVYWYQQSLDQGLQFLIQYYNGEERAKGNILERFSAQQFPDLHSELNLSSLELGDSALYFCASSALKGDTQYFGPGTRLTVL.

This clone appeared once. The CDR3 DNA follows: TGTGCCAGCAGCTTACGAGGTAGCGGGGGGGTGAACACCGGGGAGCTGTTTTTT. Protein sequence: CASSLRGSGGVNTGELFF. This chain links TRBV9 with TRBJ2-2, with 11 nucleotides matching TRBD2. The CDR3 is 18 residues long. V lost 4 bases and J lost 1; bases outside the gene matches: 9. Germline V CDR1 and CDR2: SGDLS, YYNGEE.

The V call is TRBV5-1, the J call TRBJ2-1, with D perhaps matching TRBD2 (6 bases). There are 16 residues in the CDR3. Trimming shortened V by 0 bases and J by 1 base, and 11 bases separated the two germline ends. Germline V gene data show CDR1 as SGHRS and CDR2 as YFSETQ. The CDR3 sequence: CASSLAGAGSYNEQFF. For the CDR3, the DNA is TGCGCCAGCAGCTTGGCTGGGGCGGGATCCTACAATGAGCAGTTCTTC.

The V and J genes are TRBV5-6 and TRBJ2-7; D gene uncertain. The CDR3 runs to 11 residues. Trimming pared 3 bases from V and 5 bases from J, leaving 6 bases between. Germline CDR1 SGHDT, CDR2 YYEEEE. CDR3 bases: TGTGCCAGCAGCTGGTCAGACGAGCAGTACTTC. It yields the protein CASSWSDEQYF.

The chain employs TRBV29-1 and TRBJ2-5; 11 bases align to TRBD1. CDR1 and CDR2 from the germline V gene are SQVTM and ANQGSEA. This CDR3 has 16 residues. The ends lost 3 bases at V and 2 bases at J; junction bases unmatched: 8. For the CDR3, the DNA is TGCAGCGTTGATTGGGACAGGGGGAGACCTCAAGAGACCCAGTACTTC. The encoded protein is CSVDWDRGRPQETQYF. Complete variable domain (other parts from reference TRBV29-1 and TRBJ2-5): SAVISQKPSRDICQRGTSLTIQCQVDSQVTMMFWYRQQPGQSLTLIATANQGSEATYESGFVIDKFPISRPNLTFSTLTVSNMSPEDSSIYLCSVDWDRGRPQETQYFGPGTRLLVL.

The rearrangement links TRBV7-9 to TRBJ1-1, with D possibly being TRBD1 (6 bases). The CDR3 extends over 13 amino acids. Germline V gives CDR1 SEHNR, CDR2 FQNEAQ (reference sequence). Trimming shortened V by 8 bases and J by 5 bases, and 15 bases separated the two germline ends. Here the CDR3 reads CASGGGGGTEAFF. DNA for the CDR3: TGTGCCAGCGGTGGGGGAGGGGGAACTGAAGCTTTCTTT.

For the CDR3, the DNA is TGTGCCAGCAGCCCTAGAGGGGGTGAAAAACTGTTTTTT. As protein: CASSPRGGEKLFF. This chain connects TRBV7-6 to TRBJ1-4, with a tentative D call TRBD1 (6 bases). CDR1 and CDR2 (germline): SGHVS, FNYEAQ. Trimming pared 5 bases from V and 7 bases from J, leaving 11 bases between. The CDR3 has 13 amino acids.

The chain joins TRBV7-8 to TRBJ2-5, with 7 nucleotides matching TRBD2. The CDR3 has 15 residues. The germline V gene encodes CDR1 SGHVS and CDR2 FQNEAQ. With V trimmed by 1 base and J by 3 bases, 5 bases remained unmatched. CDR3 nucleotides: TGTGCCAGCAGCTTAGAGGGAAGCGGGGAAGAGACCCAGTACTTC. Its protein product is CASSLEGSGEETQYF.

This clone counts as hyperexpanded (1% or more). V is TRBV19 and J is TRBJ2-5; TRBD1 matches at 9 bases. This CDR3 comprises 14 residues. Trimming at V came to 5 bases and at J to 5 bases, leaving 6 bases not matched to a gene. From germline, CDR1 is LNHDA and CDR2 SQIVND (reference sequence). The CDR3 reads CASSSWTGAETQYF. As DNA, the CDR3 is TGTGCCAGTAGTTCATGGACAGGGGCCGAGACCCAGTACTTC.

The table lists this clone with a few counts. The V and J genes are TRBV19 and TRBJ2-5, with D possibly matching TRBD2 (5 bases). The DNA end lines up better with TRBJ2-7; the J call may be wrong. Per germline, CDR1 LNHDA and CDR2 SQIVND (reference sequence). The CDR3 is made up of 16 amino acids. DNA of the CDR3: TGTGCCAGTAGTATGACCGTCAGGAGGAGCTCCTACGAGCAGTACTTC. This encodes CASSMTVRRSSYEQYF.

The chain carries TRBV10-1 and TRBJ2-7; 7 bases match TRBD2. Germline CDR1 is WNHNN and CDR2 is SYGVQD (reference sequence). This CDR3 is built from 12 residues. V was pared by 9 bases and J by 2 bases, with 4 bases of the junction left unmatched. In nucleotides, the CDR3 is TGCGCCAGTTCTAGCGGTCCCTACGAGCAGTACTTC. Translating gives CASSSGPYEQYF.

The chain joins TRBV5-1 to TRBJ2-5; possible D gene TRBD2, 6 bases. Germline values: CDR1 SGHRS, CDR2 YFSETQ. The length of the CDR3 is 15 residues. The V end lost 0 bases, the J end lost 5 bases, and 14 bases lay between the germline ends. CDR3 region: CASSLAPGAVETQYF. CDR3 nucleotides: TGCGCCAGCAGCTTGGCTCCGGGAGCGGTTGAGACCCAGTACTTC.

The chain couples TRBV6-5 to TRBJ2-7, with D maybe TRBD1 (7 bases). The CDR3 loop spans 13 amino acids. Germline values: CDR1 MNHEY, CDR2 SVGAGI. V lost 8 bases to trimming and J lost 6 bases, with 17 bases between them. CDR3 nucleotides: TGTGCCAGCGGATGGGGCCAGGGGGGCGAGCAGTACTTC. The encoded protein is CASGWGQGGEQYF.

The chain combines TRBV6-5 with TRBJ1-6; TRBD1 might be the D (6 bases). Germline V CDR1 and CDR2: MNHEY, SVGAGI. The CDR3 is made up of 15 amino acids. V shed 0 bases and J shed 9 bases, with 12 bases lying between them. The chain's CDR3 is CASSYSRGSGSPLHF. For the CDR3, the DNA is TGTGCCAGCAGTTACTCGAGGGGGAGCGGTTCACCCCTCCACTTT.

The CDR3 nucleotides read TGTGCCAGCAGCTTCCTTAGAAGCACAGATACGCAGTATTTT. Translation: CASSFLRSTDTQYF. The chain carries TRBV7-2 and TRBJ2-3; D is undetermined. V lost 3 bases and J lost 0, with 7 bases in between. From germline, CDR1 is SGHTA and CDR2 FQGNSA. The length of the CDR3 is 14 residues.